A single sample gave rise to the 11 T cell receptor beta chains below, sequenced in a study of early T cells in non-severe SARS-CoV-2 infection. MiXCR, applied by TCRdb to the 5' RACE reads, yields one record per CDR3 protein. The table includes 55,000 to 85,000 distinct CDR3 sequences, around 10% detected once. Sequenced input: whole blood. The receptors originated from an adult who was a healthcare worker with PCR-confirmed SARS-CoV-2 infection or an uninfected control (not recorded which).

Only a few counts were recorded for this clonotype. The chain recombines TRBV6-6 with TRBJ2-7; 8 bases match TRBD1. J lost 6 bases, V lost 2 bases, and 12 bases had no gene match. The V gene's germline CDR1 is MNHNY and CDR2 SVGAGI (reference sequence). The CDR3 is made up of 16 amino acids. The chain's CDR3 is CASSYPRQGSAGEQYF. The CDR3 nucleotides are TGTGCCAGCAGTTACCCAAGACAGGGGTCGGCGGGCGAGCAGTACTTC.

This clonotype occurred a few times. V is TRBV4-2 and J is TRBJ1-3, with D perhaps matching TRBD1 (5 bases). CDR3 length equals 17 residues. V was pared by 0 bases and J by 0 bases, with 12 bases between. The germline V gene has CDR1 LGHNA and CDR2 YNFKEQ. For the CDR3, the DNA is TGTGCCAGCAGCCAAGAAAGGGCCGGGGGCTCTGGAAACACCATATATTTT. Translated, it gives CASSQERAGGSGNTIYF.

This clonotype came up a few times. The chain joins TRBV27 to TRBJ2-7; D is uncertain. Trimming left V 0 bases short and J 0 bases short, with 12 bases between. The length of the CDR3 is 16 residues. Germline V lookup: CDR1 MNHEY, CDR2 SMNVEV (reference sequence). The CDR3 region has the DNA TGTGCCAGCAGTTTATCGGTTACAGTCAGCTCCTACGAGCAGTACTTC. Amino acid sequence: CASSLSVTVSSYEQYF.

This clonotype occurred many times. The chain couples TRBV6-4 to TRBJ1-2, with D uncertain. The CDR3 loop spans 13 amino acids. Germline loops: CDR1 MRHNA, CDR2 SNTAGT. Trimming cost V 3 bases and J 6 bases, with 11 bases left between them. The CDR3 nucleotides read TGTGCCAGCAGTGAGGGAGAGACACATGGCTACACCTTC. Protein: CASSEGETHGYTF.

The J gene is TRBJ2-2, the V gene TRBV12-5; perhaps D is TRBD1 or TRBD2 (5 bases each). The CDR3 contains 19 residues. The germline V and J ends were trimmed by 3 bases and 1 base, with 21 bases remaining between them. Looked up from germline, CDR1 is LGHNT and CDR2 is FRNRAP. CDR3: CASGFWDGWTRRNTGELFF. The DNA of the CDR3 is TGTGCTAGTGGTTTTTGGGACGGCTGGACCCGGAGGAACACCGGGGAGCTGTTTTTT. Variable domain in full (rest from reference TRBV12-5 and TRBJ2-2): DARVTQTPRHKVTEMGQEVTMRCQPILGHNTVFWYRQTMMQGLELLAYFRNRAPLDDSGMPKDRFSAEMPDATLATLKIQPSEPRDSAVYFCASGFWDGWTRRNTGELFFGEGSRLTVL.

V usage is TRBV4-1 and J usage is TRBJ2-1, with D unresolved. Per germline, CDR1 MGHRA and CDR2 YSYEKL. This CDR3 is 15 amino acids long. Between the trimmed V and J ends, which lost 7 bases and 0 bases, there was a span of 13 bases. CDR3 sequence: CASNPTDTSYNEQFF. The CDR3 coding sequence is TGCGCCAGCAACCCAACTGATACCTCCTACAATGAGCAGTTCTTC.

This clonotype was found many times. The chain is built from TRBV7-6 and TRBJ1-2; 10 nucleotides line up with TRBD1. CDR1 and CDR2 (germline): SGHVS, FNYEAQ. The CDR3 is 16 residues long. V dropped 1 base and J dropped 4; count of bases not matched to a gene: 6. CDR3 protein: CASSLVSGTGAYGYTF. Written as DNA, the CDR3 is TGTGCCAGCAGCTTAGTTTCCGGGACAGGGGCCTATGGCTACACCTTC.

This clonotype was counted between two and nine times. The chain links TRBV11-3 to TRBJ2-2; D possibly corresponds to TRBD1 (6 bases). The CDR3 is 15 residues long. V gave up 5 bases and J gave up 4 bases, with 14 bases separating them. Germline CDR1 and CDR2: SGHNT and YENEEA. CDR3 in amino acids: CASSLYREGTGELFF. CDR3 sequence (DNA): TGTGCCAGCAGCCTATACAGGGAAGGCACCGGGGAGCTGTTTTTT.

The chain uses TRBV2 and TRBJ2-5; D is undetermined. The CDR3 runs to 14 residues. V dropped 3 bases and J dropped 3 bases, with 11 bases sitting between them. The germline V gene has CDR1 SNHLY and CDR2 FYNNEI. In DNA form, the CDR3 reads TGTGCCAGCAGTGAGTGGTCTTCTAAAGAGACCCAGTACTTC. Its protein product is CASSEWSSKETQYF.

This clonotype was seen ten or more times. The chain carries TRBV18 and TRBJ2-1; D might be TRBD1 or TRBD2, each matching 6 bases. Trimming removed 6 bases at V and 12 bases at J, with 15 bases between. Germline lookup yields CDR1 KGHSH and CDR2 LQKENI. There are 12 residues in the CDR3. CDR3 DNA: TGTGCCAGCTCCCACCCGGGGGCACGGCAGTTCTTC. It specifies CASSHPGARQFF.

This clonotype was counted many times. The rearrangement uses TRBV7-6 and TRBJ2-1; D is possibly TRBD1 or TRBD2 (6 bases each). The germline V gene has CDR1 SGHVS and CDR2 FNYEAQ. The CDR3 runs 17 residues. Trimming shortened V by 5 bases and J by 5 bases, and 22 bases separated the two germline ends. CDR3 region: CASSPPRRRGEDNEQFF. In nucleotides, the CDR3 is TGTGCCAGCAGCCCACCCCGTAGGAGGGGGGAGGACAATGAGCAGTTCTTC.